These 30 T cell receptor beta chains were sequenced from one sample in a study of cytomegalovirus exposure and HLA in healthy donors. The PCR contained 60 Vbeta and 13 Jbeta primers. TCRdb keeps only in-frame clones here, not all; method: immunoSEQ multiplex PCR. Here the sample spans about 190,000 clones, around 84% being singletons. Source material: PBMCs. The receptor source for this set is a woman in her forties or fifties in good health and CMV-seropositive.

The chain combines TRBV5-1 with TRBJ2-1; D perhaps matches TRBD1 (6 bases). The germline V and J ends were trimmed by 0 bases and 7 bases, with 14 bases remaining between them. Germline V gene lookup returns CDR1 SGHRS and CDR2 YFSETQ. The CDR3 totals 15 residues. The CDR3, as DNA: TGCGCCAGCAGCTTGGCCATGGGGGCACCAAATGAGCAGTTCTTC. This gives the protein CASSLAMGAPNEQFF.

This chain connects TRBV30 to TRBJ2-3; 7 bases map to TRBD1. Unmatched junction bases numbered 12, after V lost 6 bases and J lost 6 bases. CDR3 length: 14 amino acids. Looked up from germline, CDR1 is GTSNPN and CDR2 is SVGIG (reference sequence). As DNA, the CDR3 is TGTGCCTGTGCGACAGGGTCCAGCCGGGATACGCAGTATTTT. This codes for CACATGSSRDTQYF.

The CDR3 is CASSLGDFLNTIYF. The CDR3 DNA reads as TGTGCCAGCAGCTTAGGGGACTTTTTAAACACCATATATTTT. The J gene is TRBJ1-3, the V gene TRBV11-2; TRBD1 might be the D (5 bases). Trimming took 1 base from V and 6 from J, leaving 10 bases between them. CDR3 length equals 14 residues. Per germline, CDR1 SGHAT and CDR2 FQNNGV.

The V call is TRBV9, the J call TRBJ1-4; D perhaps matches TRBD1 (5 bases). The germline CDR1 and CDR2 sequences are SGDLS and YYNGEE. CDR3 size: 15 residues. Trimming removed 4 bases at V and 6 bases at J, with 16 bases between. The CDR3 spells CASSRRQSSDEKLFF. In DNA, the CDR3 is TGTGCCAGCAGCCGACGACAGTCCTCAGATGAAAAACTGTTTTTT.

This clone was counted a few times. The V and J genes are TRBV6-5 and TRBJ1-2, with a possible D match to TRBD1 (5 bases). V was trimmed by 10 bases and J by 8 bases, leaving 26 bases between them. This CDR3 contains 15 residues. CDR1 and CDR2 (germline): MNHEY, SVGAGI. The CDR3 reads CATSLLQDIPAGYTF. CDR3 in DNA: TGTGCCACCTCTCTTCTACAGGACATCCCTGCCGGCTACACCTTC.

The chain has TRBV27 and TRBJ2-7, with 9 bases that match TRBD1. The CDR3 runs 15 residues. The trim removed 1 base at V and 5 bases at J, leaving 6 bases unmatched. CDR1 is MNHEY, CDR2 SMNVEV, per germline (reference sequence). The CDR3 bases are TGTGCCAGCAGTTTATTCGGGACAGGGTGGAACGAGCAGTACTTC. This codes for CASSLFGTGWNEQYF.

The table lists this clone with a count of one. The CDR3 bases are TGTGCCAGCAGCTCCGAGACAGGGAGGGAGCAGTTCTTC. It codes for CASSSETGREQFF. The rearrangement links TRBV11-3 to TRBJ2-1, with D possibly TRBD1 on 7 matching bases. In germline, CDR1 is SGHNT, CDR2 YENEEA. V dropped 4 bases and J dropped 10 bases, with 14 bases sitting between them. This CDR3 contains 13 residues.

The chain is built from TRBV5-1 and TRBJ2-3, with 15 positions matching TRBD2. J lost 2 bases, V lost 3 bases, and 16 bases had no gene match. The CDR3 loop spans 21 amino acids. Germline CDR1 reads SGHRS; CDR2 reads YFSETQ. CDR3 residues: CASSSGQPGLAGGPITDTQYF. The CDR3, as DNA: TGCGCCAGCAGCTCAGGACAGCCCGGACTAGCGGGGGGGCCTATCACAGATACGCAGTATTTT.

This clone was recorded only once. V is TRBV12-5 and J is TRBJ2-5; 10 bases align to TRBD1. Germline V gene data show CDR1 as LGHNT and CDR2 as FRNRAP. The CDR3 spans 14 residues. The J segment lost 5 bases and the V segment lost 6 bases, leaving 6 bases of the junction unmatched. The CDR3: CASGGGQGSETQYF. The CDR3 DNA reads as TGTGCTAGTGGGGGGGGACAGGGGAGCGAGACCCAGTACTTC.

The chain links TRBV28 to TRBJ2-7, with 8 bases that match TRBD2. Losses at the gene ends were 5 bases for V and 0 bases for J; bases not matched to a gene: 6. CDR3 length: 15 residues. CDR1 MDHEN and CDR2 SYDVKM come from the germline V gene. CDR3 coding DNA: TGTGCCAGCAGTCCAAGCGGGGGCCTCTCCTACGAGCAGTACTTC. This translates into CASSPSGGLSYEQYF.

The J gene is TRBJ2-2, the V gene TRBV13; possibly TRBD1 for D (5 bases). CDR3 length equals 15 residues. V was pared by 0 bases and J by 6 bases, with 11 bases between. Looked up from germline, CDR1 is PRHDT and CDR2 is FYEKMQ (reference sequence). The DNA for the CDR3 is TGTGCCAGCAGCTTAGGGGGGCGCGAGGCCGGGGAGCTGTTTTTT. This translates into CASSLGGREAGELFF.

The rearrangement uses TRBV9 and TRBJ2-3, with 9 bases lining up with TRBD2. This CDR3 is built from 16 residues. Germline loops: CDR1 SGDLS, CDR2 YYNGEE. J gave up 3 bases and V 0 bases, and 5 bases lay outside the gene matches. This CDR3 is CASSVGGLARTDTQYF. The CDR3 nucleotides are TGTGCCAGCAGCGTAGGAGGACTAGCGAGGACAGATACGCAGTATTTT.

The chain has TRBV6-5 and TRBJ1-5, with 7 bases identical to TRBD1. Germline values: CDR1 MNHEY, CDR2 SVGAGI. The J segment lost 0 bases and the V segment lost 6 bases, leaving 5 bases of the junction unmatched. CDR3 size: 15 residues. CDR3 DNA: TGTGCCAGCAGGGAGGGGGCGTATAGCAATCAGCCCCAGCATTTT. It codes for CASREGAYSNQPQHF.

The rearrangement joins TRBV6-6 to TRBJ1-2; D is unresolved. Per the germline V gene, CDR1 is MNHNY and CDR2 is SVGAGI (reference sequence). The CDR3 loop spans 10 amino acids. Trimming left V 6 bases short and J 4 bases short, with 3 bases between. The CDR3 DNA follows: TGTGCCAGCAGCCTCTATGGCTACACCTTC. Encoded protein: CASSLYGYTF.

The chain has TRBV4-1 and TRBJ2-7; a weak D match, TRBD2 (6 bases). In germline, CDR1 is MGHRA, CDR2 YSYEKL. Trimming left V 3 bases short and J 2 bases short, with 11 bases between. The CDR3 has 14 amino acids. DNA of the CDR3: TGCGCCAGCAGCCACCCGGGACTTCCCTACGAGCAGTACTTC. Translating it yields CASSHPGLPYEQYF.

V gene TRBV7-3 combines with J gene TRBJ1-6; no clear D gene. Germline V gene data show CDR1 as SGHTA and CDR2 as FQGTGA. With 4 bases removed from V and 10 bases from J, the gap between germline ends came to 11 bases. This CDR3 is 13 amino acids long. In DNA form, the CDR3 reads TGTGCCAGCAGCTCCGGCGGGCCCTCACCCCTCCACTTT. Its translation is CASSSGGPSPLHF.

The chain is built from TRBV4-2 and TRBJ2-1; no clear D. The V gene's germline CDR1 is LGHNA and CDR2 YNFKEQ. V lost 3 bases to trimming and J lost 8 bases, with 11 bases between them. The CDR3 has 13 amino acids. For the CDR3, the DNA is TGTGCCAGCAGCCAGAATCTAGGCGATGAGCAGTTCTTC. Its translation: CASSQNLGDEQFF.

V and J are TRBV29-1 and TRBJ2-5, with 9 bases that match TRBD2. The CDR3 has 14 residues. Germline-derived CDR1 and CDR2 are SQVTM and ANQGSEA. V was pared by 7 bases and J by 5 bases, with 11 bases of the junction left unmatched. The CDR3 bases are TGCAGCGCTTTGCTCGCGGGGGGGCTTGAGACCCAGTACTTC. It codes for CSALLAGGLETQYF.

There are a few counts of this clone. Other DNA sequences in the sample encode the same CDR3. The J gene is TRBJ2-3, the V gene TRBV7-9; D remains unclear. V lost 2 bases and J lost 2, with 8 bases in between. The CDR3 extends over 14 amino acids. Germline assignment: CDR1 SEHNR and CDR2 FQNEAQ (reference sequence). The CDR3 sequence: CASSLSGPTDTQYF. The DNA of the CDR3 is TGTGCCAGCAGCTTAAGTGGCCCCACAGATACGCAGTATTTT.

This chain joins TRBV7-9 and TRBJ2-7; tentatively, D is TRBD1 (6 bases). V was pared by 3 bases and J by 0 bases, with 9 bases between. The CDR3 spans 14 residues. The V gene's germline CDR1 is SEHNR and CDR2 FQNEAQ (reference sequence). CDR3 in DNA: TGTGCCAGCAGCTTCAGGGGCGGCTCCTACGAGCAGTACTTC. Residues: CASSFRGGSYEQYF. The complete variable domain, with remaining parts taken from reference TRBV7-9 and TRBJ2-7, reads DTGVSQNPRHKITKRGQNVTFRCDPISEHNRLYWYRQTLGQGPEFLTYFQNEAQLEKSRLLSDRFSAERPKGSFSTLEIQRTEQGDSAMYLCASSFRGGSYEQYFGPGTRLTVT.

This chain joins TRBV7-3 and TRBJ2-1; D perhaps matches TRBD2 (6 bases). Germline CDR1 reads SGHTA; CDR2 reads FQGTGA. Trimming pared 3 bases from V and 12 bases from J, leaving 21 bases between. The CDR3 loop spans 15 amino acids. The CDR3 DNA is TGTGCCAGCAGCTTCTTCCGGGACTCCCGCCTGGGGCAGTTCTTC. The encoded protein is CASSFFRDSRLGQFF.

This clone was seen a few times. The V gene is TRBV30, the J gene TRBJ2-7; D possibly corresponds to TRBD1 (6 bases). CDR3 size: 12 residues. The V gene's germline CDR1 is GTSNPN and CDR2 SVGIG (reference sequence). Trimming took off 5 bases at V and 7 bases at J, with 15 bases between the two ends. CDR3 in amino acids: CAWGGRVEEQYF. The CDR3 nucleotides are TGTGCCTGGGGGGGCAGGGTAGAAGAGCAGTACTTC. The variable domain in full, with the rest retrieved from reference TRBV30 and TRBJ2-7, is SQTIHQWPATLVQPVGSPLSLECTVEGTSNPNLYWYRQAAGRGLQLLFYSVGIGQISSEVPQNLSASRPQDRQFILSSKKLLLSDSGFYLCAWGGRVEEQYFGPGTRLTVT.

The CDR3 nucleotides read TGTGCCAGCAGCTCGGGGGGGGTAGGTGAGCAGTTCTTC. This codes for CASSSGGVGEQFF. The rearrangement uses TRBV7-2 and TRBJ2-1; the match to TRBD2 covers 8 bases. The V segment lost 4 bases and the J segment 9 bases; nucleotides outside the gene matches: 5. Germline V gene sequence: CDR1 SGHTA, CDR2 FQGNSA. The CDR3 totals 13 residues.

The chain carries TRBV6-5 and TRBJ2-5; possibly TRBD1 for D (6 bases). The V gene lost 4 bases and the J gene lost 2 bases, with 8 bases spanning the gap. The length of the CDR3 is 13 residues. Germline-derived CDR1 and CDR2 are MNHEY and SVGAGI. Written as DNA, the CDR3 is TGTGCCAGCAGTTCCGGACAGCAAGAGACCCAGTACTTC. This sequence encodes CASSSGQQETQYF.

Points on this clone: Its ends do not fully match the called genes, so a read error is possible. The chain joins TRBV18 to TRBJ2-1, with TRBD2 matching over 9 bases. Germline values: CDR1 KGHSH, CDR2 LQKENI. The CDR3 has 17 amino acids. CDR3 loop: CASSPRVRLAGWNGQFF. CDR3 coding DNA: TGTGCCAGCTCACCGCGCGTGCGGCTAGCGGGGTGGAATGGGCAGTTCTTC. Combining the CDR3 with reference TRBV18 and TRBJ2-1 gives the whole variable domain NAGVMQNPRHLVRRRGQEARLRCSPMKGHSHVYWYRQLPEEGLKFMVYLQKENIIDESGMPKERFSAEFPKEGPSILRIQQVVRGDSAAYFCASSPRVRLAGWNGQFFGPGTRLTVL.

The chain has TRBV5-1 and TRBJ2-3; weak D call: TRBD1 (5 bases). The germline V gene has CDR1 SGHRS and CDR2 YFSETQ. With 2 bases removed from V and 8 bases from J, the gap between germline ends came to 12 bases. The CDR3 covers 13 residues. The CDR3 sequence is CASSFPGALTQYF. CDR3 in DNA: TGCGCCAGCAGCTTCCCTGGGGCCCTTACGCAGTATTTT. The entire variable domain, with the rest obtained from reference TRBV5-1 and TRBJ2-3, is as follows: KAGVTQTPRYLIKTRGQQVTLSCSPISGHRSVSWYQQTPGQGLQFLFEYFSETQRNKGNFPGRFSGRQFSNSRSEMNVSTLELGDSALYLCASSFPGALTQYFGPGTRLTVL.

This clone was recorded a few times. The rearrangement uses TRBV5-4 and TRBJ2-3, with TRBD2 matching over 10 bases. Germline CDR1 SGHNT, CDR2 YYREEE (reference sequence). The CDR3 contains 15 residues. J lost 1 base, V lost 2 bases, and 1 base had no gene match. CDR3 region: CASSLSGGGTDTQYF. The CDR3 DNA sequence: TGTGCCAGCAGCTTAAGCGGGGGGGGCACAGATACGCAGTATTTT.

This clone came up a few times. The rearrangement joins TRBV5-4 to TRBJ2-1, with 12 bases matching TRBD2. Trimming at V came to 3 bases and at J to 4 bases, leaving 2 bases not matched to a gene. There are 15 residues in the CDR3. The germline CDR1 and CDR2 sequences are SGHNT and YYREEE (reference sequence). The CDR3 is CASSSSGGAYNEQFF. CDR3 DNA sequence: TGTGCCAGCAGCTCTAGCGGGGGGGCTTACAATGAGCAGTTCTTC. Looking up the rest from reference TRBV5-4 and TRBJ2-1 gives the full variable domain: ETGVTQSPTHLIKTRGQQVTLRCSSQSGHNTVSWYQQALGQGPQFIFQYYREEENGRGNFPPRFSGLQFPNYSSELNVNALELDDSALYLCASSSSGGAYNEQFFGPGTRLTVL.

The chain uses TRBV6-7 and TRBJ2-7; perhaps TRBD2 as D (7 bases). TRBV6-7 is filed as an ORF, its function uncertain. V lost 1 base, J lost 1 base, and 17 bases lay in between. The CDR3 loop spans 17 amino acids. The CDR3 DNA sequence: TGTGCCAGCAGTTACTTGGTTGAGCGGGGACAATCCTACGAGCAGTACTTC. It yields the protein CASSYLVERGQSYEQYF.

This chain connects TRBV7-9 to TRBJ2-7; 13 bases map to TRBD2. J lost 5 bases, V lost 5 bases, and 12 bases had no gene match. Germline V gene data show CDR1 as SEHNR and CDR2 as FQNEAQ (reference sequence). This CDR3 has 17 residues. This CDR3 is CASSPGLAGIGADEQYF. For the CDR3, the DNA is TGTGCCAGCAGCCCGGGACTAGCGGGGATCGGGGCTGACGAGCAGTACTTC.